A single T cell receptor beta chain is shown here with its context. This sample is drawn from a study of blood T cell repertoires in COVID-19. At the level of the study: In each case, the material was cDNA or gDNA derived from T cells, B-cell-depleted T cells, or PBMCs.

Profiled with immunoSEQ multiplex PCR; TCRdb holds only in-frame clones, not every one. The data hold some 39,000 clones, with 75% to 85% observed a single time. The CDR3 has 12 amino acids. The V end lost 10 bases, the J end lost 2 bases, and 11 bases lay between the germline ends. The source is a man older than 75 with acute or convalescent COVID-19. The chain combines TRBV12-3 or TRBV12-4 with TRBJ1-1, with unresolved D. The specimen sequenced was peripheral blood. The CDR3 region is CATSQANTEAFF. The CDR3 nucleotides read TGTGCCACTAGCCAGGCAAACACTGAAGCTTTCTTT.